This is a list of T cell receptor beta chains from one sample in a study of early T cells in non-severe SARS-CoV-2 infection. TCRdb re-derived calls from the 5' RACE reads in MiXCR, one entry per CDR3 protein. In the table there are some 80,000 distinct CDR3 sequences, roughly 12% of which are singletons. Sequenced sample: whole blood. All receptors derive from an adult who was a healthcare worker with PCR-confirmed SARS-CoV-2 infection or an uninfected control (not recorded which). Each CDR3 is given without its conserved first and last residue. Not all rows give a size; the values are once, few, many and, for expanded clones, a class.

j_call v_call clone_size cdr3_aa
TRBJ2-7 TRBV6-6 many ASRSLGSSYEQY
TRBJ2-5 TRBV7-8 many ASSALRSGREETQY
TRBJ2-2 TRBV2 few ASSEAERILGAGELF
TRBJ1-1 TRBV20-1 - SARKTGPYTEAF
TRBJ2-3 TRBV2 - ASSRTHRVATDTQY
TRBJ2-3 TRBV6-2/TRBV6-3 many ASSPEGAGLAATDTQY
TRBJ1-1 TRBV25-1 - ASSGWENTEAF
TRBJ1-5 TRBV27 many ASSFIGDNQPQH
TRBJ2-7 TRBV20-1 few SAGFTSGAYEQY
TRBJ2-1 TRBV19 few ASSISDRRQF
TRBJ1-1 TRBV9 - ASSEGSHSEAF
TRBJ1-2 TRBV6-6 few ASTRQGTVGYT
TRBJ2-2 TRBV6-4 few ASSPGTKNTGELF
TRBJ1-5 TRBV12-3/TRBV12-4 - ASSPREGSGNQPQH
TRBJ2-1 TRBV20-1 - SATMGVSNEQF
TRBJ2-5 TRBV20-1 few SACNTGGETQY
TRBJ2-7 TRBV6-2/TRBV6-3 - ASSYSTGGTYEQY
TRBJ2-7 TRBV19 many ASSTIGGGAYEQY
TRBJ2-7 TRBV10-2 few ASSLPPGQGRNEQY
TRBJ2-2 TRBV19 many ASSKGLANVHRELF
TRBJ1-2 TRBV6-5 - ASSTANYGYT
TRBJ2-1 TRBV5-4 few ASSLKGGRATEQF
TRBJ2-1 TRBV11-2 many ASSLGAGGPIHNEQF
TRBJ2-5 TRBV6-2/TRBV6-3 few ASSPPGRKKETQY
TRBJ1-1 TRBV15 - ATSSQGSNTEAF
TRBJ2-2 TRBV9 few ASSDSGNAGELF
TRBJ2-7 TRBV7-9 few ASSVAYEQY
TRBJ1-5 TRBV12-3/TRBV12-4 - ASGGTGGANQPQH
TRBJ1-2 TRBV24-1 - ATSDPGQGYGYT
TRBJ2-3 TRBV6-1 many ASSDGQGRGTQY
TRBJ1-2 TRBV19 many ASSPPRVVGYT
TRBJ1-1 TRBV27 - ASYRDRVSPNTEAF
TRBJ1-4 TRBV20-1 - SARDRPNEKLF
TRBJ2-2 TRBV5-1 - ASSLLEVSGELF
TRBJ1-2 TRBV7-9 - ASSLVTEWGYGYT
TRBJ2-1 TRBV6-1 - ASRGLAVENEQF
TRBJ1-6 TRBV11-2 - ASSLGIFNSPLH
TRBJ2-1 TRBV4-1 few ASSPAGNSYNEQF
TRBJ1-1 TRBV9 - ASSVVKTDTEAF
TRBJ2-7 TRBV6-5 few ASSRGDLGYEQY
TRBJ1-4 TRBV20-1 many SASPGQIGEKLF
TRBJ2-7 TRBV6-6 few ASSYGTSGSTYEQY
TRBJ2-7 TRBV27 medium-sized ASSPSSYEQY
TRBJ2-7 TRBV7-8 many ASSLGSGRDTEQY
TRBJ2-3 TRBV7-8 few ASSLAPLAGETDTQY
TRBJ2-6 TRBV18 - ASSEGASGANVLT
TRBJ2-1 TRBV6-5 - ASSYLSSGAAGVREQF
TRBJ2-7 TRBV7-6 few ASSLTGTTYEQY
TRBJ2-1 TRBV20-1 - SAPTSGSRSYNEQF
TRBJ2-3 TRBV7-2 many ASSFYVQREGLDTQY
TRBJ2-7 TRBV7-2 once ASSVTSGGFYEQY
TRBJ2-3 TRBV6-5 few ASSTGGLRDTQY
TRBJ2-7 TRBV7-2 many ASSLRPYEQY
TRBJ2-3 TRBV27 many ASSFEKDSGGTDTQY
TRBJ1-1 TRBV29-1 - SGGSGGNTEAF